These T cell receptor beta chains were read from a single sample in a study of OX40 agonist ivuxolimab in advanced cancers. Generated by immunoSEQ multiplex PCR, the TCRdb table keeps only in-frame clones and is missing some. The table includes tens of thousands of clones, around 80% detected once. This specimen consisted of CD4+ or CD8+ T cells sorted from blood, obtained in a trial of the OX40 agonist ivuxolimab. The receptors here all came from an adult with an advanced solid tumor such as melanoma, head and neck, liver or kidney cancer. CDR3s include the opening cysteine and the closing phenylalanine or tryptophan. The D gene is left open where the match is weak. Expanded clones get a size class; other rows say once, few or many, or leave the size out.

cdr3_aa,cdr3_nt,v_call,j_call,d_call,clone_size
CASSREQGSNEKLFF,TGCGCCAGCAGCCGAGAACAGGGCTCAAATGAAAAACTGTTTTTT,TRBV5-1,TRBJ1-4,NA,NA
CASSRGQSETQYF,TGTGCCAGCAGCCGGGGACAATCGGAGACCCAGTACTTC,TRBV7-7,TRBJ2-5,NA,NA
CASSPPGGQRRGTREQYF,TGTGCCAGCTCACCTCCCGGGGGACAACGAAGGGGGACTAGGGAGCAGTACTTC,TRBV18,TRBJ2-7,TRBD2,NA
CASSYSRWGGYGYTF,TGTGCCAGCAGTTACTCGAGATGGGGAGGCTATGGCTACACCTTC,TRBV6-5,TRBJ1-2,NA,NA
CASSDSINRGPKGGYTF,TGTGCCAGCAGTGACTCGATCAATCGAGGGCCGAAAGGCGGCTACACCTTC,TRBV6-4,TRBJ1-2,NA,NA
CASSEGARTEAFF,TGTGCCAGCAGTGAAGGCGCACGCACTGAAGCTTTCTTT,TRBV25-1,TRBJ1-1,NA,NA
CASSLPGGAPYEQYF,TGTGCCAGCAGCTTACCAGGGGGGGCCCCCTACGAGCAGTACTTC,TRBV5-4,TRBJ2-7,NA,NA
CASSLAQGDNYGYTF,TGTGCCAGCAGCTTAGCACAGGGGGATAACTATGGCTACACCTTC,TRBV7-6,TRBJ1-2,TRBD1,NA
CASSPFGQGSYNEQFF,TGTGCCAGCAGCCCTTTTGGACAGGGCTCCTACAATGAGCAGTTCTTC,TRBV7-8,TRBJ2-1,TRBD1,NA
CASSTPDLSSEQFF,TGTGCCAGCAGTACCCCGGACCTTTCCTCTGAGCAGTTCTTC,TRBV6-8,TRBJ2-1,NA,NA
CASSDGTFTGELFF,TGTGCCAGCAGTGATGGGACCTTCACCGGGGAGCTGTTTTTT,TRBV2,TRBJ2-2,NA,NA
CASSLTGVLYEQYF,TGTGCCAGCAGCTTGACAGGGGTCCTCTACGAGCAGTACTTC,TRBV7-9,TRBJ2-7,TRBD1,NA
CASSPRTGKNQPQHF,TGTGCCAGCAGCCCCCGGACAGGAAAGAATCAGCCCCAGCATTTT,TRBV28,TRBJ1-5,TRBD1,NA
CASSLNGGSSGNTIYF,TGTGCCAGCAGCTTAAATGGGGGTTCCTCTGGAAACACCATATATTTT,TRBV7-2,TRBJ1-3,NA,NA
CASSKQGAGGTEAFF,TGTGCCAGCTCAAAACAGGGGGCCGGTGGCACTGAAGCTTTCTTT,TRBV18,TRBJ1-1,TRBD1,few
CASNVRDRASGNTIYF,TGTGCCAGCAACGTCAGAGACAGGGCATCTGGAAACACCATATATTTT,TRBV2,TRBJ1-3,TRBD1,many
CASSLAGADYGYTF,TGTGCCAGCAGTCTCGCAGGGGCTGACTATGGCTACACCTTC,TRBV27,TRBJ1-2,NA,NA
CASRQGSTDTQYF,TGTGCCAGCAGGCAGGGGAGCACAGATACGCAGTATTTT,TRBV6-5,TRBJ2-3,NA,few
CASTRTGSYGYTF,TGTGCCAGCACTCGTACAGGGTCCTATGGCTACACCTTC,TRBV9,TRBJ1-2,NA,NA
CASSEASGRATEAFF,TGTGCCAGCAGTGAAGCATCAGGGCGGGCCACTGAAGCTTTCTTT,TRBV2,TRBJ1-1,NA,NA
CASSSSNTGELFF,TGTGCCAGCTCATCCAGTAACACCGGGGAGCTGTTTTTT,TRBV9,TRBJ2-2,NA,once
CASSLRGQGQANEQFF,TGTGCCAGCAGTCTTCGAGGACAGGGGCAAGCGAATGAGCAGTTCTTC,TRBV7-9,TRBJ2-1,TRBD1,NA
CASSLRGSGGELFF,TGTGCCAGCAGCTTGAGGGGGTCGGGCGGGGAGCTGTTTTTT,TRBV5-4,TRBJ2-2,NA,NA
CASSEQSRQETQYF,TGCGCCAGCAGCGAACAGTCTAGACAAGAGACCCAGTACTTC,TRBV5-1,TRBJ2-5,NA,NA
CASSLFLYPEAFF,TGTGCCAGCAGTTTATTTCTCTATCCTGAAGCTTTCTTT,TRBV28,TRBJ1-1,NA,NA
CASSLTGAGKTQYF,TGTGCCAGCAGCTTAACAGGGGCCGGGAAGACCCAGTACTTC,TRBV7-9,TRBJ2-5,TRBD1,NA
CSASPGETQYF,TGCAGTGCTAGCCCTGGGGAGACCCAGTACTTC,TRBV20-1,TRBJ2-5,NA,once
CASSEYSTDTQYF,TGTGCCAGCAGCGAGTATAGCACAGATACGCAGTATTTT,TRBV5-4,TRBJ2-3,NA,NA
CASSTATPGTVEQYF,TGTGCCAGCAGCACGGCTACTCCCGGGACAGTAGAGCAGTACTTC,TRBV12-1,TRBJ2-7,NA,NA
CASSLDPQGPTHGYTF,TGTGCCAGCAGTTTAGACCCACAGGGGCCTACTCATGGCTACACCTTC,TRBV27,TRBJ1-2,TRBD1,NA
CASSRGQGVGQPQHF,TGTGCCAGCAGTCGGGGACAGGGAGTAGGTCAGCCCCAGCATTTT,TRBV6-1,TRBJ1-5,TRBD1,NA
CASMGHYSNQPQHF,TGTGCCAGCATGGGGCACTATAGCAATCAGCCCCAGCATTTT,TRBV6-6,TRBJ1-5,NA,NA
CASSRRQGGNEQYF,TGCGCCAGCAGTCGACGACAGGGGGGCAACGAGCAGTACTTC,TRBV5-1,TRBJ2-7,TRBD1,NA
CASSPTLQETQYF,TGTGCCAGCAGCCCTACACTTCAAGAGACCCAGTACTTC,TRBV7-3,TRBJ2-5,NA,NA
CASSLLPLNFPNQPQHF,TGTGCCAGCAGCTTACTACCGCTGAACTTTCCCAATCAGCCCCAGCATTTT,TRBV7-2,TRBJ1-5,NA,NA
CASSREGGGTEAFF,TGTGCCAGCAGCCGGGAGGGGGGCGGCACTGAAGCTTTCTTT,TRBV6-5,TRBJ1-1,NA,NA
CASSGQGVYEQYF,TGTGCCAGCAGTGGCCAGGGAGTCTACGAGCAGTACTTC,TRBV6-1,TRBJ2-7,NA,NA
CASSPNGYGETQYF,TGTGCCAGCTCACCGAACGGATATGGGGAGACCCAGTACTTC,TRBV18,TRBJ2-5,NA,NA
CASTASGTTYNEQFF,TGTGCCAGTACCGCCTCCGGGACTACGTACAATGAGCAGTTCTTC,TRBV7-8,TRBJ2-1,TRBD2,NA
CASTPGSGSYEQYF,TGTGCCAGCACCCCCGGTAGCGGCTCCTACGAGCAGTACTTC,TRBV28,TRBJ2-7,NA,NA
CASSLAGASGEQFF,TGTGCCAGCAGTCTAGCGGGAGCGTCCGGGGAGCAGTTCTTC,TRBV2,TRBJ2-1,TRBD2,NA
CSVSGQSSFGTDTQYF,TGCAGCGTTTCCGGACAGTCTTCCTTTGGCACAGATACGCAGTATTTT,TRBV29-1,TRBJ2-3,NA,NA
CASSAPGTGSTDTQYF,TGTGCCAGTAGTGCTCCCGGGACAGGGAGTACAGATACGCAGTATTTT,TRBV19,TRBJ2-3,TRBD1,NA
CASSLVRDVSYGYTF,TGTGCCAGCAGCCTAGTTAGGGACGTAAGCTATGGCTACACCTTC,TRBV7-2,TRBJ1-2,NA,NA
CAISDRTGQGNPANEKLFF,TGTGCCATCAGTGATAGGACAGGACAGGGGAACCCAGCTAATGAAAAACTGTTTTTT,TRBV10-3,TRBJ1-4,TRBD1,NA
CASSPQQNYEQYF,TGTGCCAGCAGCCCGCAGCAAAACTACGAGCAGTACTTC,TRBV7-3,TRBJ2-7,NA,NA
CASSYISQGGGNTIYF,TGTGCCAGCAGCTATATCTCACAGGGTGGTGGAAACACCATATATTTT,TRBV7-2,TRBJ1-3,NA,NA
CASSLLGAGTEAFF,TGTGCCAGCAGTTTATTGGGGGCAGGCACTGAAGCTTTCTTT,TRBV27,TRBJ1-1,NA,once
CASSRTGGFLSYEQYF,TGTGCCAGCAGCCGGACAGGGGGCTTTCTTTCCTACGAGCAGTACTTC,TRBV7-2,TRBJ2-7,TRBD1,NA
CASSVGLVPYNEQFF,TGTGCCAGCAGCGTAGGACTAGTTCCCTACAATGAGCAGTTCTTC,TRBV9,TRBJ2-1,NA,NA
CASSPTGSGNQETQYF,TGCGCCAGCAGCCCAACGGGTAGCGGAAACCAAGAGACCCAGTACTTC,TRBV5-1,TRBJ2-5,NA,NA
CASSPRTGAFSGANVLTF,TGTGCCAGTAGTCCCCGGACAGGGGCATTCTCTGGGGCCAACGTCCTGACTTTC,TRBV19,TRBJ2-6,TRBD1,NA
CASSLGWAGELFF,TGTGCCAGCAGCTTAGGTTGGGCCGGGGAGCTGTTTTTT,TRBV7-8,TRBJ2-2,NA,medium-sized
CASSWGPHSYEQYF,TGTGCCAGCAGTTGGGGACCCCACTCCTACGAGCAGTACTTC,TRBV27,TRBJ2-7,NA,NA
CASSMGRTSGGAETQYF,TGCGCCAGCAGCATGGGAAGGACTAGCGGGGGGGCGGAGACCCAGTACTTC,TRBV4-3,TRBJ2-5,TRBD2,once